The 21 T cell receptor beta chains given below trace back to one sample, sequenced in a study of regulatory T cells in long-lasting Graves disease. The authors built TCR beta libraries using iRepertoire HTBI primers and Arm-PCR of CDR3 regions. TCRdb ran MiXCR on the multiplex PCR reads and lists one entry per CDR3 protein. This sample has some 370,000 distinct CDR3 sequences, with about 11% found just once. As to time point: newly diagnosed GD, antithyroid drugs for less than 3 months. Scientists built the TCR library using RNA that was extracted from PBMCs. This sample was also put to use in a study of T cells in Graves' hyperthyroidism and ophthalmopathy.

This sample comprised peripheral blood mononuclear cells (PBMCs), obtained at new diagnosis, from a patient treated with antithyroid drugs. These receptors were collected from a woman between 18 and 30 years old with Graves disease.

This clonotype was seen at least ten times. The CDR3 nucleotides are TGTGCCAGCAGAGAGGGAGTCCCACCGAACACCGGGGAGCTGTTTTTT. It is translated as CASREGVPPNTGELFF. The rearrangement links TRBV27 to TRBJ2-2, with TRBD2 as a possible D gene (5 bases). Trimming removed 6 bases from V and 0 bases from J, with 14 bases in between. Germline V gene lookup returns CDR1 MNHEY and CDR2 SMNVEV (reference sequence). The CDR3 sequence is 16 residues long.

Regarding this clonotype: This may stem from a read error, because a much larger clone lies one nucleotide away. The CDR3 reads CGASGRALDGGETQYF. CDR3 nucleotides: TGCGGTGCTAGCGGGAGGGCCTTAGACGGTGGAGAGACCCAGTACTTC. The chain couples TRBV20-1 to TRBJ2-5; 12 bases map to TRBD2. The germline V gene has CDR1 DFQATT and CDR2 SNEGSKA (reference sequence). The length of the CDR3 is 16 residues.

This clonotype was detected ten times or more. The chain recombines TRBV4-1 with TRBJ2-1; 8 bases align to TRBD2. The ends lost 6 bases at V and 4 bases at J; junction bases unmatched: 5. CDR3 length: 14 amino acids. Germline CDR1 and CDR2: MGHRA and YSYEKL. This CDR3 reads CASSRGGTYNEQFF. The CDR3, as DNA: TGCGCCAGCAGTCGCGGGGGGACATACAATGAGCAGTTCTTC.

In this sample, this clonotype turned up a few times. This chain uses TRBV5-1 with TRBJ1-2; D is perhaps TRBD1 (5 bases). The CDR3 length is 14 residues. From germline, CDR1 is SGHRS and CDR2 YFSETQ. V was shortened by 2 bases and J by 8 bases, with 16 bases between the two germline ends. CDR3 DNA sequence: TGCGCCAGCAGCTTTACAGCGACCAGGGAGGGCTACACCTTC. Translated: CASSFTATREGYTF.

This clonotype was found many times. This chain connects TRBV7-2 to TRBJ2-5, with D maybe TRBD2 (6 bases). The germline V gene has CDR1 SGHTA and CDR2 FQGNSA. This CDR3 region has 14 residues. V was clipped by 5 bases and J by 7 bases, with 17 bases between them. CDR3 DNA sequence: TGTGCCAGCAGCGTGGGGAGCGGGTTGTTGACCCAGTACTTC. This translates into CASSVGSGLLTQYF.

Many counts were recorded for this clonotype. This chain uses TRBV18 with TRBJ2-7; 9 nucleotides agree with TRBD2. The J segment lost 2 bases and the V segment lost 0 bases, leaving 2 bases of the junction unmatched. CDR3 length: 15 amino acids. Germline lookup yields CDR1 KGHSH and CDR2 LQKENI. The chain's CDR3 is CASSPPVAGAYEQYF. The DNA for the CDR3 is TGTGCCAGCTCACCACCTGTAGCGGGGGCCTACGAGCAGTACTTC.

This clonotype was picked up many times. Written as DNA, the CDR3 is TGTGCCAGCAGCCCCACTAGTTTTGATGAGCAGTTCTTC. Protein sequence: CASSPTSFDEQFF. The chain joins TRBV28 to TRBJ2-1, with TRBD2 as a possible D gene (5 bases). The V gene's germline CDR1 is MDHEN and CDR2 SYDVKM. CDR3 length: 13 amino acids. Trimming left V 6 bases short and J 8 bases short, with 14 bases between.

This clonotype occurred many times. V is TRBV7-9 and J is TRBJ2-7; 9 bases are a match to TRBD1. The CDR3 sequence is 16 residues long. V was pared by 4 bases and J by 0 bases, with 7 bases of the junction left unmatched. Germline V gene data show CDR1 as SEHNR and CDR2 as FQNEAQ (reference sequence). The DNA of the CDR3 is TGTGCCAGCAGCTCGGGACAGGGTTCGGGCTCCTACGAGCAGTACTTC. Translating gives CASSSGQGSGSYEQYF.

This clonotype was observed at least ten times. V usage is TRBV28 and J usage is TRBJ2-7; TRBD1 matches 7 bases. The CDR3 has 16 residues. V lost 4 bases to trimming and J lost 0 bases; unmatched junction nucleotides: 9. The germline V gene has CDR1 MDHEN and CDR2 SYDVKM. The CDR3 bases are TGTGCCAGCAGTTCCGTAGACAGGGCACTCTCCTACGAGCAGTACGTC. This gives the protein CASSSVDRALSYEQYV.

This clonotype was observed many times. CDR3 loop: CSARGGDSYNAGNEQFF. The CDR3 bases are TGCAGTGCTAGAGGGGGAGACTCGTACAATGCGGGGAATGAGCAGTTCTTC. The chain recombines TRBV20-1 with TRBJ2-1; D is perhaps TRBD2 (6 bases). The CDR3 spans 17 residues. Germline-derived CDR1 and CDR2 are DFQATT and SNEGSKA (reference sequence). V was clipped by 1 base and J by 7 bases, with 23 bases between them.

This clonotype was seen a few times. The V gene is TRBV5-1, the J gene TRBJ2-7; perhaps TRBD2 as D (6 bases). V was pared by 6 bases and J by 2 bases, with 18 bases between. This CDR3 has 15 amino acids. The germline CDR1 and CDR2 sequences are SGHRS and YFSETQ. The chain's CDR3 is CASNPRERLPYEQYF. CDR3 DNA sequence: TGCGCCAGCAACCCACGGGAGCGTCTTCCCTACGAGCAGTACTTC.

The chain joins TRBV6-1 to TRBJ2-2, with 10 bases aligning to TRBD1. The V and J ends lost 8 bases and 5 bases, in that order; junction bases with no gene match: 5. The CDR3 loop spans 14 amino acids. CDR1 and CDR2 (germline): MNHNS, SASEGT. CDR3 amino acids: CASRRDRGTGELFF. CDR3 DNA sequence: TGTGCCAGCCGTCGGGACAGGGGTACCGGGGAGCTGTTTTTT.

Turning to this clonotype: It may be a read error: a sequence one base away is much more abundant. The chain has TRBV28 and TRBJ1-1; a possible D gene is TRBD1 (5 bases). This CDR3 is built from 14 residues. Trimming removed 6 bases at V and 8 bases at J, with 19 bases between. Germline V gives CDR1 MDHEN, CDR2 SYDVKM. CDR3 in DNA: TGTGCCAGCAGCCGATCACAGGCAACTCAAGAAGCTTTCTTT. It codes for CASSRSQATQEAFF.

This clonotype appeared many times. The CDR3 sequence is CASSPASGANVLTF. The CDR3 DNA sequence: TGTGCCAGCTCACCGGCCTCTGGGGCCAACGTCCTGACTTTC. The chain has TRBV18 and TRBJ2-6, with D hard to call. The CDR3 loop spans 14 amino acids. V was shortened by 3 bases and J by 0 bases, with 3 bases between the two germline ends. CDR1 is KGHSH and CDR2 is LQKENI in the germline V gene. Full variable domain (missing parts from reference TRBV18 and TRBJ2-6): NAGVMQNPRHLVRRRGQEARLRCSPMKGHSHVYWYRQLPEEGLKFMVYLQKENIIDESGMPKERFSAEFPKEGPSILRIQQVVRGDSAAYFCASSPASGANVLTFGAGSRLTVL.

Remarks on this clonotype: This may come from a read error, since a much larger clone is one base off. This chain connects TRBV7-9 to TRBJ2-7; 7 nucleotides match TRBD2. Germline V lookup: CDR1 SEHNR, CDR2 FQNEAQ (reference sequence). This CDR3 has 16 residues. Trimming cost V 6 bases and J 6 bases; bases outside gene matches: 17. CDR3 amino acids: CASSGEGRPVTAEQYV. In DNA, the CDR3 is TGTGCCAGCAGTGGGGAGGGGAGGCCGGTAACCGCCGAGCAGTACGTC.

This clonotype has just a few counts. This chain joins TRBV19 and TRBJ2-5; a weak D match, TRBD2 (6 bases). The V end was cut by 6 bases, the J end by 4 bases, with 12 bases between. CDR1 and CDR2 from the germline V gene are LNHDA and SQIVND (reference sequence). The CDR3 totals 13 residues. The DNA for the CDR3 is TGTGCCAGTAGCAAGCGGGCGGGAGAGACCCAGTACTTC. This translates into CASSKRAGETQYF.

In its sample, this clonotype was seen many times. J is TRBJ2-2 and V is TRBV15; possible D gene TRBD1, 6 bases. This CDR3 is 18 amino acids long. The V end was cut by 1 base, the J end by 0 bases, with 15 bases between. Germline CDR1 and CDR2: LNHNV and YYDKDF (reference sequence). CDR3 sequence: CATSRARTAQANTGELFF. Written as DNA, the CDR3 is TGTGCCACCAGCAGAGCAAGGACAGCGCAAGCGAACACCGGGGAGCTGTTTTTT.

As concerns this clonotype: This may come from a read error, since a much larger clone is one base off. The CDR3 is CASSRGQGFHETQYF. CDR3 nucleotides: TGTGCCAGCAGTAGAGGACAGGGGTTTCACGAGACCCAGTACTTC. V usage is TRBV27 and J usage is TRBJ2-5; 9 nucleotides line up with TRBD1. CDR1 is MNHEY, CDR2 SMNVEV, per germline (reference sequence). V shed 5 bases and J 5 bases; nucleotides not matched to a gene: 9. The CDR3 sequence is 15 residues long.

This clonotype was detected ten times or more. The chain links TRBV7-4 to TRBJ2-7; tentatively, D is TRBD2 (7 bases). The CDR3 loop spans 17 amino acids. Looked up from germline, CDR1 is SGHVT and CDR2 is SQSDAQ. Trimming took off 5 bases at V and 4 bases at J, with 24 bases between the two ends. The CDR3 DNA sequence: TGTGCCAGCAGCCACGGGGGGCCAGTCGTATGGGGGTACGAGCAGTACGTC. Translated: CASSHGGPVVWGYEQYV.

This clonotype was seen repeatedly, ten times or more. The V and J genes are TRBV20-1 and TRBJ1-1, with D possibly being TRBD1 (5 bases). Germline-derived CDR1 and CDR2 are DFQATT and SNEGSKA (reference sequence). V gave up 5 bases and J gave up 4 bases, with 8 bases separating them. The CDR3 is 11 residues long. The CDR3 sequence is CSAVRGTEAFF. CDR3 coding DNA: TGCAGTGCTGTGAGGGGCACTGAAGCTTTCTTT.

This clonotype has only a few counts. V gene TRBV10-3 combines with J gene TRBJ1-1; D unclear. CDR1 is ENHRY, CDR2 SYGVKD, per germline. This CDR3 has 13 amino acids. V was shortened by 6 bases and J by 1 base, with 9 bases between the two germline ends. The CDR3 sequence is CAIRFTANTEAFF. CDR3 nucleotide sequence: TGTGCCATCAGATTTACAGCGAACACTGAAGCTTTCTTT.